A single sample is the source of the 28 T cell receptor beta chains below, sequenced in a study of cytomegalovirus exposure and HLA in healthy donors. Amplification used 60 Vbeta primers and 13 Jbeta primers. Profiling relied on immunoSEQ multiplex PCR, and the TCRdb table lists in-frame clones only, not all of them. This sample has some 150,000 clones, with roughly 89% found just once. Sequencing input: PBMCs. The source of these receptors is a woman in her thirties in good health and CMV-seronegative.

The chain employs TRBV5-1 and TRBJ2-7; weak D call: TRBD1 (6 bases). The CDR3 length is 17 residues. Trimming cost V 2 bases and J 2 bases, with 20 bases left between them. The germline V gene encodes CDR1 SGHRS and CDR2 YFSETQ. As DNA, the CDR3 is TGCGCCAGCAGCTTAAGGTCAGCTGAGACAGGACCCTACGAGCAGTACTTC. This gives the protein CASSLRSAETGPYEQYF.

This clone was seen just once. The CDR3 nucleotides read TGTGCCAGCAGTTTATCGGGGTACGAGCAGTACTTC. It encodes CASSLSGYEQYF. The genes are TRBV28 and TRBJ2-7; TRBD2 is a possible D gene (5 bases). Germline V gene data show CDR1 as MDHEN and CDR2 as SYDVKM. CDR3 size: 12 residues. Trimming removed 1 base at V and 4 bases at J, with 5 bases between.

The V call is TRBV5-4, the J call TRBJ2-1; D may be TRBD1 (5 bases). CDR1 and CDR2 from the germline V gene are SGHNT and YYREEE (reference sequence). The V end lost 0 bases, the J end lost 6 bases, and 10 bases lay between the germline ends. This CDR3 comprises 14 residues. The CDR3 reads CASSLVGAGNEQFF. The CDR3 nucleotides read TGTGCCAGCAGCTTGGTAGGGGCAGGCAATGAGCAGTTCTTC.

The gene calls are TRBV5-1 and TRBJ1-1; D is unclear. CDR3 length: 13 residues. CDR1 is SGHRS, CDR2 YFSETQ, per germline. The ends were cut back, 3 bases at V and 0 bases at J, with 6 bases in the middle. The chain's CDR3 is CASSSRMNTEAFF. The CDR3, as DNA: TGCGCCAGCAGCTCGAGAATGAACACTGAAGCTTTCTTT.

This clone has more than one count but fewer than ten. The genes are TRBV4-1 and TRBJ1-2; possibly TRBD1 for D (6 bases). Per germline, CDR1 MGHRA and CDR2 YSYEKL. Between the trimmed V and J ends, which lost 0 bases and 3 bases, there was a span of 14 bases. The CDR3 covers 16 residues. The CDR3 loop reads CASSQEGGGAYYGYTF. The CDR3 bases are TGCGCCAGCAGCCAAGAAGGGGGGGGCGCTTACTATGGCTACACCTTC.

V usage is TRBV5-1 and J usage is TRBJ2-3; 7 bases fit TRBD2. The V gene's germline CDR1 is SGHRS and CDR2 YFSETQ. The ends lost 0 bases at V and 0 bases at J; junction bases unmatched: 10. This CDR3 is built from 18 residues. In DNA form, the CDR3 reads TGCGCCAGCAGCTTGGCGGTAAGCGGGGCCACTAGCACAGATACGCAGTATTTT. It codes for CASSLAVSGATSTDTQYF.

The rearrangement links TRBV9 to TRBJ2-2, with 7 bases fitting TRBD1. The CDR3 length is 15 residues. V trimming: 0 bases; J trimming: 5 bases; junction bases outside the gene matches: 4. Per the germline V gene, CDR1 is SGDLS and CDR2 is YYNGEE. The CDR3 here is CASSVGNRGTGELFF. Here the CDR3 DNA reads TGTGCCAGCAGCGTAGGAAACAGGGGTACCGGGGAGCTGTTTTTT.

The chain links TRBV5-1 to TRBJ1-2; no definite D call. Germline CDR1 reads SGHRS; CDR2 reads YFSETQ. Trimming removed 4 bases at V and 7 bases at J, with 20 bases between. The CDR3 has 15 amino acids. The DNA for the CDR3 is TGCGCCAGCAGCCCTGGTGCGAATCACGAGGGTGGCTACACCTTC. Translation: CASSPGANHEGGYTF.

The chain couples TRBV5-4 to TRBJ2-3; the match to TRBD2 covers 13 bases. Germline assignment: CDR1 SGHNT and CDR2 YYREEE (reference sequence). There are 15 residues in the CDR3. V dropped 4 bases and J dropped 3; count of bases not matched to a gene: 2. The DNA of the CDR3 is TGTGCCAGCAGCCGGGGACTAGCGGGGACAGATACGCAGTATTTT. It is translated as CASSRGLAGTDTQYF.

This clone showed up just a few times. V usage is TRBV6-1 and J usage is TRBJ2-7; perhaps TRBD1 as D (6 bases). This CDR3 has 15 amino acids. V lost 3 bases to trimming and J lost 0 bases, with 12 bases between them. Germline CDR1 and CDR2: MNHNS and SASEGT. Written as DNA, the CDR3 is TGTGCCAGCAGTGATCGGACAGTGAGCTCCTACGAGCAGTACTTC. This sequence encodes CASSDRTVSSYEQYF.

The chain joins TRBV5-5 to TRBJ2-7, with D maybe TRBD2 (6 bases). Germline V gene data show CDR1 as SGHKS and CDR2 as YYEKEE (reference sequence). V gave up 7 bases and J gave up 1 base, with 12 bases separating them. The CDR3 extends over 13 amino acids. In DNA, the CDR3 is TGTGCCAGCTCTCGGGCGGGGTCCTACGAGCAGTACTTC. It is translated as CASSRAGSYEQYF.

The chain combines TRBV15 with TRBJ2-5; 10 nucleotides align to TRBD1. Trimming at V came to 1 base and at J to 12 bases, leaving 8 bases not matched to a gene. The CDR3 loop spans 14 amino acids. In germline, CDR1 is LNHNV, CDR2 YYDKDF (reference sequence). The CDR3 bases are TGTGCCACCAGCAGAGGTCGGGGAGGGACAGGGGAGTACTTC. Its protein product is CATSRGRGGTGEYF.

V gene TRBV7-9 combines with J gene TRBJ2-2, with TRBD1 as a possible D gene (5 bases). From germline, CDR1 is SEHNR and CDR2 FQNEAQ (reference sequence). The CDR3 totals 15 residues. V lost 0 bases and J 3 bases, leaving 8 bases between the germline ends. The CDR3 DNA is TGTGCCAGCAGCTTAGCGGGGCCGGACACCGGGGAGCTGTTTTTT. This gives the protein CASSLAGPDTGELFF.

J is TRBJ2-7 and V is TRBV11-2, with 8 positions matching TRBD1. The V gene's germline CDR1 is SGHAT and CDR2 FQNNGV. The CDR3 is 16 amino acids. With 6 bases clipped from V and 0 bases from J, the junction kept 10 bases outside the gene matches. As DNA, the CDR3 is TGTGCCAGCAGTTCCCAGGGGGACAGGAGCTCCTACGAGCAGTACTTC. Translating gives CASSSQGDRSSYEQYF.

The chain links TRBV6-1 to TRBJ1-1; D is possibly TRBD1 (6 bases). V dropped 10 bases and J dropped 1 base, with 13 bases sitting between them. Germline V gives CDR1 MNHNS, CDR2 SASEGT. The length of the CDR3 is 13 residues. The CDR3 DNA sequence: TGTGCCATAAACAGGGCGACGAACACTGAAGCTTTCTTT. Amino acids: CAINRATNTEAFF.

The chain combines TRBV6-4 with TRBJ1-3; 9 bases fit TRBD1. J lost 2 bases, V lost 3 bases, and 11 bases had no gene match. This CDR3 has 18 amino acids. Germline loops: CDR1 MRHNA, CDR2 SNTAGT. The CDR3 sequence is CASSEPRGTGSAGNTIYF. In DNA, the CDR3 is TGTGCCAGCAGTGAGCCACGAGGGACAGGGAGCGCTGGAAACACCATATATTTT.

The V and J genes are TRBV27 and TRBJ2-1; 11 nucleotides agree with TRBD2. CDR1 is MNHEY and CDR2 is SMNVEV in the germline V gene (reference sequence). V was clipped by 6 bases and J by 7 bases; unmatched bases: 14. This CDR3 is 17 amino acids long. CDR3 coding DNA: TGTGCCAGCAGCACGCACATAGCGGGAGGGCCAGGAAATGAGCAGTTCTTC. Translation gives CASSTHIAGGPGNEQFF.

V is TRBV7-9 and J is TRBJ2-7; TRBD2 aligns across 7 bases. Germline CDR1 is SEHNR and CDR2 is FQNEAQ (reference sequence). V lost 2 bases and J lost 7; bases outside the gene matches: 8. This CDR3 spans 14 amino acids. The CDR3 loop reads CASSLRRAGGEQYF. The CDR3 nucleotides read TGTGCCAGCAGCTTACGTCGCGCCGGGGGGGAGCAGTACTTC.

The CDR3 region is CASRDPGLALYEQYF. In DNA form, the CDR3 reads TGTGCCAGCAGGGACCCGGGACTAGCTCTCTACGAGCAGTACTTC. The rearrangement uses TRBV6-1 and TRBJ2-7; TRBD2 agrees at 9 bases. The germline CDR1 and CDR2 sequences are MNHNS and SASEGT. Unmatched junction bases numbered 9, after V lost 6 bases and J lost 3 bases. The CDR3 sequence is 15 residues long.

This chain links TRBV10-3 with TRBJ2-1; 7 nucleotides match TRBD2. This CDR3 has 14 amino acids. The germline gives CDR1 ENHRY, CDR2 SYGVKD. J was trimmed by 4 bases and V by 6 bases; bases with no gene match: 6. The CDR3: CAIRASGVYNEQFF. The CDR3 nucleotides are TGTGCCATCAGGGCTAGCGGAGTATACAATGAGCAGTTCTTC.

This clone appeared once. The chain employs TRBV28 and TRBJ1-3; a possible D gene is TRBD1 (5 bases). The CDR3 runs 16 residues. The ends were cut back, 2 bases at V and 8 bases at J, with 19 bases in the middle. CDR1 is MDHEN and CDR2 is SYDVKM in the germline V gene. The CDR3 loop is CASSLGGRGDSDTIYF. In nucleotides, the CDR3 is TGTGCCAGCAGTTTAGGGGGTCGAGGGGACTCGGACACCATATATTTT.

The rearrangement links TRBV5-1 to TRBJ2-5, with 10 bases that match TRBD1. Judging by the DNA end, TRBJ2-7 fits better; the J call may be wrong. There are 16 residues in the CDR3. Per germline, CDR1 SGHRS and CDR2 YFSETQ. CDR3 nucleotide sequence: TGCGCCAGTAATCCGGGACAGGGGAAGCATTCCTACGAGCAGTACTTC. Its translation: CASNPGQGKHSYEQYF.

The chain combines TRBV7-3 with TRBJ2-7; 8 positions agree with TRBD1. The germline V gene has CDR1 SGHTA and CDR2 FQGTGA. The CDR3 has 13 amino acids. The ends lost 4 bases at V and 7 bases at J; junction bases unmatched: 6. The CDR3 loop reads CASSWTGLEEQYF. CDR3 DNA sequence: TGTGCCAGCAGCTGGACAGGGTTAGAAGAGCAGTACTTC.

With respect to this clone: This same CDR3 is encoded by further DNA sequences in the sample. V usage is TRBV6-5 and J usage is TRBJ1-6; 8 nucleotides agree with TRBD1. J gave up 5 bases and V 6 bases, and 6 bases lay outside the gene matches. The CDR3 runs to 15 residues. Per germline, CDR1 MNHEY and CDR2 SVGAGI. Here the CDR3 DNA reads TGTGCCAGCAGGCCTGGGACAGGCAATAATTCACCCCTCCACTTT. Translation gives CASRPGTGNNSPLHF.

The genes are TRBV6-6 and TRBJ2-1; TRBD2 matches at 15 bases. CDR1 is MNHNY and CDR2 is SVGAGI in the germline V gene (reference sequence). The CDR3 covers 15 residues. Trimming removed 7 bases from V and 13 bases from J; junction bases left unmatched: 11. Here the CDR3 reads CASTQGTSGRSGQFF. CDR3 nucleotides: TGTGCCAGCACCCAAGGGACTAGCGGGAGGTCGGGACAGTTCTTC.

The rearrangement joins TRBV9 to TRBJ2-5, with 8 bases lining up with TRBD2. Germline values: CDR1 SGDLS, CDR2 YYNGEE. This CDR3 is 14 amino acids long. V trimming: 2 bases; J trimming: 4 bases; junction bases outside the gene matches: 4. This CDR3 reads CASSVLAGTETQYF. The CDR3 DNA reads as TGTGCCAGCAGCGTTCTAGCGGGTACAGAGACCCAGTACTTC. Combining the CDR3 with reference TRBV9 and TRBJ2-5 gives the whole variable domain DSGVTQTPKHLITATGQRVTLRCSPRSGDLSVYWYQQSLDQGLQFLIQYYNGEERAKGNILERFSAQQFPDLHSELNLSSLELGDSALYFCASSVLAGTETQYFGPGTRLLVL.

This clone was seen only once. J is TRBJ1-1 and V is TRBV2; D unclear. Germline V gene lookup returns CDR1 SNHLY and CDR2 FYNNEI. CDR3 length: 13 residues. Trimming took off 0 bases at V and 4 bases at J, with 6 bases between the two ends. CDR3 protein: CASSEAWATEAFF. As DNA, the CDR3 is TGTGCCAGCAGTGAAGCCTGGGCCACTGAAGCTTTCTTT.

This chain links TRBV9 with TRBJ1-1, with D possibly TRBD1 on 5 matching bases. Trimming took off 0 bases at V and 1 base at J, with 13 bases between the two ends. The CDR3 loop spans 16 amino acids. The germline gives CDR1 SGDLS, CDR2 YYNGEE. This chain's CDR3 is CASSVDAGRGNTEAFF. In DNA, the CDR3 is TGTGCCAGCAGCGTAGACGCGGGGAGGGGGAACACTGAAGCTTTCTTT.